This T cell receptor (beta chain) was retrieved from a study of shared clonotypes between healthy human individuals. Background on the study: The donor group consisted of a couple of women and three men, aged 18 to 49. Findings and limits, study-wide: The authors expected sequencing depth to affect clonotype sharing among donors. Naive subsets, compared against memory subsets, generally had larger estimated richness values.

To note about this clone: Its antigen is unknown.

Clones were sequenced by immunoSEQ multiplex PCR, and TCRdb holds only the in-frame ones, with some missing. This table holds about a million clones, approximately 80% found once. Trimming removed 2 bases at V and 5 bases at J, with 21 bases between. There are 17 residues in the CDR3. CDR1 and CDR2 (germline): SQVTM, ANQGSEA. Sequenced input: memory CD4+ T cells from PBMCs. The subset was: CD45RA-negative fraction. The chain links TRBV29-1 to TRBJ1-4, with D perhaps matching TRBD1 (6 bases). The TCR originated in a man younger than 35 in good health. Some clones in this sample may be carry-over from other donors' samples. The CDR3 spells CSVEPRGATGWNEKLFF. Here the CDR3 DNA reads TGCAGCGTTGAACCTCGTGGGGCGACAGGCTGGAATGAAAAACTGTTTTTT.